This is a list of T cell receptor beta chains from one sample in a study of blood T cell repertoires in COVID-19. Sequenced by immunoSEQ multiplex PCR; TCRdb stores in-frame clones only, minus some. The repertoire has roughly 70,000 clones, roughly 71% of them found once; the top ten carry around 14%. Sample: peripheral blood. These receptors came from a man aged 55-75 years with COVID-19, enrolled during active disease. The conserved cysteine and the conserved F or W are not part of the CDR3 here. The size of a clone is reported for some rows only, either as once, few or many, or as a class for expanded clones.

TRBV4-1	.	TRBJ2-3	ASSRSSGGATDTQY
TRBV3-1/TRBV3-2	.	TRBJ2-1	ASSTMSGPNSYNEQF
TRBV6-1	.	TRBJ1-6	ASSGGTGGENSPLH
TRBV5-1	.	TRBJ1-2	ASSLDATGSDYGYT
TRBV7-9	once	TRBJ2-7	ASSDRVAYEQY
TRBV5-4	.	TRBJ2-1	ASSVLAGTTYNEQF
TRBV7-9	few	TRBJ2-4	ASSYAENIQY
TRBV30	.	TRBJ2-3	AWSPGLAGMQY
TRBV9	.	TRBJ2-7	ASSPGTRYEQY
TRBV27	.	TRBJ2-1	ASRVLQGVLHEQF
TRBV6-4	few	TRBJ2-7	AKTGGAYEQY
TRBV7-9	few	TRBJ1-3	ASSSPTGEYGGTIY
TRBV27	.	TRBJ1-2	ASSLSLRQGRDYGYT
TRBV10-3	.	TRBJ1-1	AISDRSSTEAF
TRBV9	.	TRBJ2-7	ASSADEQY
TRBV6-5	.	TRBJ2-7	ASRTGGTHEQY
TRBV7-3	.	TRBJ2-5	ASSLGPEETQY
TRBV27	.	TRBJ2-1	ASSFLGLLNNEQF
TRBV6-1	.	TRBJ1-5	ASSEFGDQPQH
TRBV6-5	.	TRBJ2-7	ASSYSMVGGDYEQY
TRBV9	.	TRBJ2-7	ASSVGPRGTYEQY
TRBV6-5	.	TRBJ1-1	ASSYGGAGNTEAF
TRBV11-2	few	TRBJ1-1	ASSGIWQREAF
TRBV6-5	.	TRBJ1-5	ASRAGLSGQPQH
TRBV30	.	TRBJ1-5	AWRVANSNQPQH
TRBV18	.	TRBJ1-3	ASSSRGTTGNTIY
TRBV9	.	TRBJ2-2	ASSESGTAGELF
TRBV4-2	once	TRBJ2-5	ASSQHFQETQY
TRBV5-4	.	TRBJ2-3	ASSPLRAGREDTQY
TRBV5-5	.	TRBJ2-1	ASSFWLGARNEQF
TRBV7-9	.	TRBJ1-6	ASSLDISPLH
TRBV5-5	.	TRBJ1-5	ASSLGRGDGPQH
TRBV29-1	few	TRBJ1-1	SVDRGGNTEAF
TRBV5-1	once	TRBJ1-3	ASSLARGNTIY
TRBV2	.	TRBJ1-6	ASSLDRDSYNSPLH
TRBV6-6	.	TRBJ2-7	ASGRGQGNYEQY
TRBV6-6	.	TRBJ2-7	ASSPLLTPGEQY
TRBV2	.	TRBJ2-2	ASGRGAGELF
TRBV18	.	TRBJ1-1	ASSPQGGENTEAF
TRBV19	.	TRBJ2-7	ASRGTGSYEQY
TRBV28	.	TRBJ2-3	ASSDRTGGFADTQY
TRBV7-3	.	TRBJ2-1	ASSSLLGNEQF
TRBV5-4	.	TRBJ2-1	ASSLLGLGDNEQF
TRBV29-1	few	TRBJ2-2	SVDPVEGTGELF
TRBV15	.	TRBJ2-3	ATSRDPLADTQY
TRBV5-6	.	TRBJ2-1	ASRPRGYDEQF
TRBV28	.	TRBJ2-5	ASSRTSGGETQY
TRBV27	once	TRBJ1-2	ASSLGGAYGYT
TRBV6-5	.	TRBJ1-5	ASSTGYQPQH
TRBV11-2	.	TRBJ2-7	ASSLGALAGGFEQY
TRBV7-2	.	TRBJ2-3	ASSLSGGRADTQY
TRBV9	few	TRBJ2-2	ASSTRRGGGELF
TRBV7-6	.	TRBJ2-4	ASSLVRGKNIQY
TRBV4-2	.	TRBJ1-4	ASSPQGRNEKLF
TRBV15	.	TRBJ2-2	ATSSSGGLFTGELF